Shown below are 4 T cell receptor beta chains from a single sample sequenced in a study of shared clonotypes between healthy human individuals. Assay used: immunoSEQ multiplex PCR; TCRdb lists only in-frame clones, some missing. The data hold roughly 2.1 million clones, with about 93% observed a single time. It was CD45RO-negative cells, positively selected for CCR7, that made up naive CD8 cells, with terminally differentiated effector memory CD45RA+ cells excluded. The sequenced sample was naive CD8+ T cells from PBMCs. The receptors come from a man between 18 and 35 years old in good health. Some clones in this sample may be carry-over from other donors' samples.

The chain is built from TRBV12-5 and TRBJ2-2; TRBD2 is a possible D gene (5 bases). CDR3 size: 13 residues. Germline lookup yields CDR1 LGHNT and CDR2 FRNRAP. The V gene lost 6 bases and the J gene lost 6 bases, with 11 bases spanning the gap. The CDR3 DNA reads TGTGCTAGTGGGCATACTAGTTCCGGGGAGCTGTTTTTT. This encodes CASGHTSSGELFF.

This clone was recorded once. The rearrangement joins TRBV5-5 to TRBJ2-1; D is possibly TRBD1 (5 bases). The CDR3 contains 16 residues. The germline V gene encodes CDR1 SGHKS and CDR2 YYEKEE (reference sequence). V lost 2 bases and J lost 2, with 14 bases in between. CDR3 region: CASSFLGRAPYNEQFF. The CDR3 DNA reads as TGTGCCAGCAGCTTTCTGGGCAGGGCCCCCTACAATGAGCAGTTCTTC.

This clone has just a few counts. The genes are TRBV11-2 and TRBJ2-7, with D hard to call. The CDR3 length is 12 residues. Trimming removed 10 bases from V and 1 base from J, with 11 bases in between. Germline loops: CDR1 SGHAT, CDR2 FQNNGV. The CDR3 region has the DNA TGTGCCACAAGGGCGGATTCCTACGAGCAGTACTTC. This codes for CATRADSYEQYF.

This chain joins TRBV7-3 and TRBJ2-2; D uncertain. This CDR3 spans 15 amino acids. CDR1 SGHTA and CDR2 FQGTGA come from the germline V gene. V was pared by 4 bases and J by 0 bases, with 9 bases between. The CDR3 protein is CASSSDGTNTGELFF. The DNA of the CDR3 is TGTGCCAGCAGCTCGGACGGTACGAACACCGGGGAGCTGTTTTTT. The full variable domain, with the rest looked up from reference TRBV7-3 and TRBJ2-2, is GAGVSQTPSNKVTEKGKYVELRCDPISGHTALYWYRQSLGQGPEFLIYFQGTGAADDSGLPNDRFFAVRPEGSVSTLKIQRTERGDSAVYLCASSSDGTNTGELFFGEGSRLTVL.